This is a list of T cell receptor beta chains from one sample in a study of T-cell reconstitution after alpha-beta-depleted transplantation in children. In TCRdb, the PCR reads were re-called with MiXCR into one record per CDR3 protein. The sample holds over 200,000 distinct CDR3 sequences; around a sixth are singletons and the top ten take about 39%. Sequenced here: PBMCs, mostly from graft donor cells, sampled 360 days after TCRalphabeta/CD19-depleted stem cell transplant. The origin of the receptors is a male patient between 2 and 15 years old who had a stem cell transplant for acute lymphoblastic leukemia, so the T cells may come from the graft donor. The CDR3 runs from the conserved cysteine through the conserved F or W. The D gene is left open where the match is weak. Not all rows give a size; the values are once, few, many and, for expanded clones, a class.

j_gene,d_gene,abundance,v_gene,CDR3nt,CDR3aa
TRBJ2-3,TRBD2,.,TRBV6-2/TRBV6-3,TGTGCCAGCAGTCGCGGGACTAGCGGGACCACCACAGATACGCAGTATTTT,CASSRGTSGTTTDTQYF
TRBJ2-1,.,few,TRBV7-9,TGTGCCAGCAGCTTAGAGGATGTTGGGAATGAGCAGTTCTTC,CASSLEDVGNEQFF
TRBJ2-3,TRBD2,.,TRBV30,TGTGCCTGGAAGAGCCGGGACTACACCGGGAGCGCAGATACGCAGTATTTT,CAWKSRDYTGSADTQYF
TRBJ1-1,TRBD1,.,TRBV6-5,TGTGCCAGCAGTTACTGGGCCGGGACAGGGATGGCTGAAGCTTTCTTT,CASSYWAGTGMAEAFF
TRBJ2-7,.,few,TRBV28,TGTGCCCGTATGGACCGGTACGGTTCTTCCTACGAGCAGTACTTC,CARMDRYGSSYEQYF
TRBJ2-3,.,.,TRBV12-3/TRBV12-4,TGTGCCAGCACATGGATGCGGGGGCGTACAGATACGCAGTATTTT,CASTWMRGRTDTQYF
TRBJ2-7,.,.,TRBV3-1,TGTGCCAGCAGCCAAGGGGCAGGGTACGAGCAGTACTTC,CASSQGAGYEQYF
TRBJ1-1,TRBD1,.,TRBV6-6,TGTGCCAGCAGTTGGACAGGGCGGACTGAAGCTTTCTTT,CASSWTGRTEAFF
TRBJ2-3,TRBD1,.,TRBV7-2,TGTGCCAGCAGCTTTGGGGACAGGAACACAGATACGCAGTATTTT,CASSFGDRNTDTQYF
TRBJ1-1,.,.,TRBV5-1,TGCGCCAGCAGCTTGGCCGGGGGGCAGGACGCTGAAGCTTTCTTT,CASSLAGGQDAEAFF
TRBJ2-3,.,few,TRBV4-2,TGTGCCAGCAGCCAAGATTCATGGCGATCTAGCACAGATACGCAGTATTTT,CASSQDSWRSSTDTQYF
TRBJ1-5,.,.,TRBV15,TGTGCCACCAGCAGAGATCCCGGGGGCGGTCAGCCCCAGCATTTT,CATSRDPGGGQPQHF
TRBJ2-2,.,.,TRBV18,TGTGCCAGCTCACCCAGGGGGGAGCTGTTTTTT,CASSPRGELFF
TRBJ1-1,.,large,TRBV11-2,TGTGCCAGCAGCTTAGATGAACCGAACACTGAAGCTTTCTTT,CASSLDEPNTEAFF
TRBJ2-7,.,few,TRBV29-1,TGCAGCGTTGCGCAGGGCTACGAGCAGTACTTC,CSVAQGYEQYF
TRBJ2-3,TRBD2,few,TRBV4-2,TGTGCCAGCAGCCAACGACTAGCGGGGGGGATCACAGATACGCAGTATTTT,CASSQRLAGGITDTQYF
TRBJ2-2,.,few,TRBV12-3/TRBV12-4,TGTGCCAGCAGTTTTTTACAGCGCACCGGGGAGCTGTTTTTT,CASSFLQRTGELFF
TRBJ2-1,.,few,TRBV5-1,TGCGCCAGCCGAGTAGGGGCAGAGCAGTTCTTC,CASRVGAEQFF
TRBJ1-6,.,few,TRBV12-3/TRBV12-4,TGTGCCAGCAGTTTTGACAGGTCGCCCTATAATTCACCCCTCCACTTT,CASSFDRSPYNSPLHF
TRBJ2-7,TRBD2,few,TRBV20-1,TGCAGTGCTAGCCCCGCCCGACTAGCGGGAGTCCCCTACGAGCAGTACTTC,CSASPARLAGVPYEQYF
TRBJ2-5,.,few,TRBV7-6,TGTGCCAGCAGCCCGGTGTGGAGGGTACAAGAGACCCAGTACTTC,CASSPVWRVQETQYF
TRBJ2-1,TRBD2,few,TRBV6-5,TGTGCCAGCAGTTACTTATCGGCGGGGGGCGGTTCACAGTTCTTC,CASSYLSAGGGSQFF
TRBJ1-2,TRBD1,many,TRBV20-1,TGCAGTGCCGACCGGGACAGGTATGGCTACACCTTC,CSADRDRYGYTF
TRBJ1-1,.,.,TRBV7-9,TGTGCCAGCAGCTTTATTGGGGGGGGGAACACTGAAGCTTTCTTT,CASSFIGGGNTEAFF
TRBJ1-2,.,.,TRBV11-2,TGTGCCAGCAGCCCAACCGGGGGGCCGAGAGGTGGCTACACCTTC,CASSPTGGPRGGYTF
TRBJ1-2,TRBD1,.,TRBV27,TGTGCCAGCAGTGTACAGGGGGGGCACTACTATGGCTACACCTTC,CASSVQGGHYYGYTF
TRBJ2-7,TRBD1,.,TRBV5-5,TGTGCCAGCAGCCCACAGGGGGCAGGGATATCCTACGAGCAGTACTTC,CASSPQGAGISYEQYF
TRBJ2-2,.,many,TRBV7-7,TGTGCCAGCAGCTTAGGGCCCGGCACCGGGGAGCTGTTTTTT,CASSLGPGTGELFF
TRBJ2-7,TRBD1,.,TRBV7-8,TGTGCCAGCAGCTTGGACAGGGGGACGAGAGAGCAGTACTTC,CASSLDRGTREQYF
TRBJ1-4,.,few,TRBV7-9,TGTGCCAGCAGCTTAGGACGGGAAAAACTGTTTTTT,CASSLGREKLFF
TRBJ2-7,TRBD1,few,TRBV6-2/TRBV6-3,TGTGCCAGCAGACTGGAACCGGGACAGTCTACCTACGAGCAGTACTTC,CASRLEPGQSTYEQYF
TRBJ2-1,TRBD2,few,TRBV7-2,TGTGCCAGCAGCCGGGACCTAGCGGGGGGCAATGAGCAGTTCTTC,CASSRDLAGGNEQFF
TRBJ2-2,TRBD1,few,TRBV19,TGTGCCAGTAGTCTACGGACAGGGGGCTTCGGTCGGACCGGGGAGCTGTTTTTT,CASSLRTGGFGRTGELFF
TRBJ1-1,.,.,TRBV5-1,TGCGCCAGCAGCTTGGCCCTGGGGGGATACTCGGAAGCTTTCTTT,CASSLALGGYSEAFF
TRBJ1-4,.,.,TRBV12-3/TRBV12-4,TGTGCCAGCCAAGCTTCAGCGACACTTAATGAAAAACTGTTTTTT,CASQASATLNEKLFF
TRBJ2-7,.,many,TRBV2,TGTGCCAGCACCAGGGCGTCCTACGAGCAGTACTTC,CASTRASYEQYF
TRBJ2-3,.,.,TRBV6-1,TGTGCCAGCAGACGGATCTCAGATACGCAGTATTTT,CASRRISDTQYF
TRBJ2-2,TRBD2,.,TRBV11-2,TGTGCCAGCAGCTTTTGGACTAGCGGGAAGGACACCGGGGAGCTGTTTTTT,CASSFWTSGKDTGELFF
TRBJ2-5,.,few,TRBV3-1,TGTGCCAGCAGCCAAGATAAGGCCCGTTTGGTAGGGGGTGACCCACAAGAGACCCAGTACTTC,CASSQDKARLVGGDPQETQYF
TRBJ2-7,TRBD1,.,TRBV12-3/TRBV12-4,TGTGCCAGCAGCCCTCTACAGGGGGCGCGAGGTTACGAGCAGTACTTC,CASSPLQGARGYEQYF
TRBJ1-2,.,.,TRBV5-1,TGCGCCAACAGAAGAAACAGGCCCTATGGCTACACCTTC,CANRRNRPYGYTF
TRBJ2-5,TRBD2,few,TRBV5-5,TGTGCCAGCAGCGTGGGACTAGCCCTGGGAGAGACCCAGTACTTC,CASSVGLALGETQYF
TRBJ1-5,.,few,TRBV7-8,TGTGCCAGCGGCGGGGCCAGGGACAATCAGCCCCAGCATTTT,CASGGARDNQPQHF
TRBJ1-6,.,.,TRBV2,TGTGCCAGCAATCTGGTGGGTCTGGGGGATTCACCCCTCCACTTT,CASNLVGLGDSPLHF